These 19 T cell receptor beta chains originate from one sample sequenced in a study of B cell selection in AIRE deficiency. Sequencing used immunoSEQ multiplex PCR; TCRdb keeps in-frame clones, though not all of them. The sample includes 20,000 or so clones, roughly 91% of them seen just once. The regulatory T cell sort gate was CD4+CD25hiCD127low/negative. The sequenced sample consisted of CD4+CD25+ Tregs sorted from PBMCs. Source of these receptors: a human donor in good health.

The V call is TRBV7-9, the J call TRBJ2-1; D ambiguous. The CDR3 extends over 14 amino acids. Trimming stripped 4 bases from V and 7 bases from J, with 14 bases between. Germline V gene data show CDR1 as SEHNR and CDR2 as FQNEAQ (reference sequence). The CDR3 nucleotides are TGTGCCAGCAGCTCGAGCCCGAACGGGAATGAGCAGTTCTTC. It translates to CASSSSPNGNEQFF.

The rearrangement uses TRBV5-5 and TRBJ1-3; perhaps TRBD1 as D (6 bases). V was clipped by 0 bases and J by 16 bases, with 17 bases between them. Looked up from germline, CDR1 is SGHKS and CDR2 is YYEKEE (reference sequence). CDR3 size: 13 residues. CDR3 in amino acids: CASSLGASTGAYF. CDR3 nucleotides: TGTGCCAGCAGCTTGGGGGCATCGACAGGCGCGTATTTT.

This chain joins TRBV7-9 and TRBJ1-5; D remains unclear. V lost 3 bases to trimming and J lost 6 bases, with 9 bases between them. CDR1 and CDR2 from the germline V gene are SEHNR and FQNEAQ (reference sequence). CDR3 size: 13 residues. The CDR3 protein is CASSLALSQPQHF. The CDR3, as DNA: TGTGCCAGCAGCTTGGCCCTCAGTCAGCCCCAGCATTTT.

The genes are TRBV27 and TRBJ1-1; D is ambiguous. The CDR3 runs to 14 residues. Looked up from germline, CDR1 is MNHEY and CDR2 is SMNVEV (reference sequence). V was pared by 1 base and J by 5 bases, with 11 bases between. The CDR3 sequence is CASSLYGPRTEAFF. CDR3 nucleotide sequence: TGTGCCAGCAGTTTATACGGCCCTCGGACTGAAGCTTTCTTT.

The chain combines TRBV7-9 with TRBJ2-3; 11 bases fit TRBD2. V lost 5 bases, J lost 1 base, and 5 bases stayed unmatched. CDR3 length equals 16 residues. Germline V gives CDR1 SEHNR, CDR2 FQNEAQ (reference sequence). For the CDR3, the DNA is TGTGCCAGCAGCCCGACTAGCGGGACGCGCACAGATACGCAGTATTTT. The encoded protein is CASSPTSGTRTDTQYF.

J is TRBJ1-5 and V is TRBV5-1, with D uncertain. The CDR3 has 15 amino acids. Per germline, CDR1 SGHRS and CDR2 YFSETQ. The V gene lost 7 bases and the J gene lost 3 bases, with 17 bases spanning the gap. As DNA, the CDR3 is TGCGCCAGCCGACCTAAGTTCGGGGACAATCAGCCCCAGCATTTT. Translated: CASRPKFGDNQPQHF.

The chain joins TRBV13 to TRBJ2-5; 12 bases are shared with TRBD1. The germline gives CDR1 PRHDT, CDR2 FYEKMQ (reference sequence). The V and J ends lost 2 bases and 5 bases, in that order; junction bases with no gene match: 12. The CDR3 has 18 amino acids. Here the CDR3 reads CASSLSREGQGARETQYF. DNA of the CDR3: TGTGCCAGCAGCTTAAGTCGAGAGGGACAGGGGGCGCGGGAGACCCAGTACTTC.

The chain couples TRBV7-3 to TRBJ2-7; D gene unclear. The V end lost 2 bases, the J end lost 0 bases, and 17 bases lay between the germline ends. Per the germline V gene, CDR1 is SGHTA and CDR2 is FQGTGA. The CDR3 runs 17 residues. The CDR3 is CASSLVVKLTASYEQYF. The CDR3 DNA reads TGTGCCAGCAGCTTAGTAGTGAAATTAACAGCCTCCTACGAGCAGTACTTC.

The rearrangement joins TRBV5-1 to TRBJ2-3; no firm D call. Per germline, CDR1 SGHRS and CDR2 YFSETQ. Trimming stripped 6 bases from V and 0 bases from J, with 14 bases between. The CDR3 has 15 amino acids. In DNA form, the CDR3 reads TGCGCCAGCAACCCCGCGATGACTAGCACAGATACGCAGTATTTT. This codes for CASNPAMTSTDTQYF.

The chain employs TRBV18 and TRBJ1-5; D gene uncertain. V lost 4 bases and J 9 bases, leaving 16 bases between the germline ends. The CDR3 runs to 14 residues. CDR1 and CDR2 from the germline V gene are KGHSH and LQKENI. The CDR3 spells CASSLSESLRPQHF. In nucleotides, the CDR3 is TGTGCCAGCTCACTCTCAGAGAGCCTTCGGCCCCAGCATTTT.

The chain carries TRBV4-2 and TRBJ1-4, with a weak D call TRBD1 (6 bases). CDR3 size: 16 residues. CDR1 is LGHNA and CDR2 is YNFKEQ in the germline V gene. The V end was cut by 4 bases, the J end by 8 bases, with 20 bases between. CDR3 sequence (DNA): TGTGCCAGCAGCCCCTCTATGGGGGGCTCACGGGAAAAACTGTTTTTT. Translating it yields CASSPSMGGSREKLFF.

V is TRBV5-1 and J is TRBJ1-6; D may be TRBD1 (5 bases). The CDR3 has 14 residues. Trimming left V 3 bases short and J 10 bases short, with 14 bases between. Per the germline V gene, CDR1 is SGHRS and CDR2 is YFSETQ. CDR3 DNA: TGCGCCAGCAGCTGGGGGGAGGGAGGGTCACCCCTCCACTTT. Its protein is CASSWGEGGSPLHF.

V and J are TRBV5-1 and TRBJ1-2, with 9 bases aligning to TRBD1. The CDR3 length is 16 residues. J lost 0 bases, V lost 4 bases, and 7 bases had no gene match. The germline V gene encodes CDR1 SGHRS and CDR2 YFSETQ. The DNA of the CDR3 is TGCGCCAGCAGCCCTACGGGACAGGGCTCTAACTATGGCTACACCTTC. Translation gives CASSPTGQGSNYGYTF.

This clone was seen once. The V gene is TRBV10-3, the J gene TRBJ2-5, with TRBD1 as a possible D gene (6 bases). The CDR3 runs to 15 residues. Germline CDR1 ENHRY, CDR2 SYGVKD. The V and J ends lost 1 base and 1 base respectively, with 10 bases between them. The CDR3 sequence is CAISEWDTLQETQYF. As DNA, the CDR3 is TGTGCCATCAGTGAGTGGGACACCCTCCAAGAGACCCAGTACTTC.

The CDR3 loop is CASSPLGLAGAGEYF. The CDR3 coding sequence is TGTGCCAGCAGTCCCCTGGGACTAGCGGGGGCCGGGGAGTACTTC. This chain uses TRBV6-6 with TRBJ2-7, with 14 bases that match TRBD2. Germline V gene data show CDR1 as MNHNY and CDR2 as SVGAGI (reference sequence). V lost 5 bases to trimming and J lost 11 bases; unmatched junction nucleotides: 11. The CDR3 is 15 amino acids.

This chain uses TRBV29-1 with TRBJ2-7; the D is unclear. Germline CDR1 is SQVTM and CDR2 is ANQGSEA. V lost 4 bases to trimming and J lost 3 bases, with 13 bases between them. There are 13 residues in the CDR3. This CDR3 is CSVGTRHLYEQYF. The CDR3 DNA follows: TGCAGCGTTGGTACCAGGCATCTCTACGAGCAGTACTTC.

CDR3 sequence reads: CASSLEGGGTEAFF. The DNA for the CDR3 is TGCGCCAGCAGCTTGGAAGGAGGGGGCACTGAAGCTTTCTTT. This chain uses TRBV5-1 with TRBJ1-1, with D perhaps TRBD1 (6 bases). V lost 0 bases and J 4 bases, leaving 10 bases between the germline ends. Germline V CDR1 and CDR2: SGHRS, YFSETQ. CDR3 length equals 14 residues.

This chain connects TRBV29-1 to TRBJ1-1; D may be TRBD1 (6 bases). Trimming left V 4 bases short and J 8 bases short, with 17 bases between. CDR3 size: 13 residues. From germline, CDR1 is SQVTM and CDR2 ANQGSEA. The CDR3 nucleotides are TGCAGCGTTGGGGACACAAGGGGGACCGAAGCTTTCTTT. Translating gives CSVGDTRGTEAFF.

DNA of the CDR3: TGTGCCAGCAGCACGCTTCCGGGACTGTCATTCAATGAGCAGTTCTTC. This translates into CASSTLPGLSFNEQFF. The chain carries TRBV5-5 and TRBJ2-1; D perhaps matches TRBD2 (6 bases). V gave up 4 bases and J gave up 6 bases, with 20 bases separating them. Germline-derived CDR1 and CDR2 are SGHKS and YYEKEE (reference sequence). The CDR3 is 16 residues long.